Shown below are 24 T cell receptor beta chains from a single sample sequenced in a study of CD4 T cells in relation to SARS-CoV-2 and coronaviruses. Assay: immunoSEQ multiplex PCR; the TCRdb copy retains only in-frame clones and omits some. The sample yields about 59,000 clones, roughly 90% seen once. The unexposed donors gave CD4+ T cells in 2011-2018, prior to COVID-19. Material for sequencing was memory CD4+ T cells from PBMCs. Every receptor here comes from a human donor in good health.

This clone was found a few times. The V call is TRBV5-1, the J call TRBJ1-1; D is uncertain. This CDR3 spans 14 amino acids. CDR1 and CDR2 (germline): SGHRS, YFSETQ. V lost 4 bases to trimming and J lost 0 bases, with 10 bases between them. CDR3 region: CASSPGELNTEAFF. Here the CDR3 DNA reads TGCGCCAGCAGCCCGGGAGAGTTGAACACTGAAGCTTTCTTT.

The chain combines TRBV6-2 or TRBV6-3 with TRBJ1-5; TRBD1 agrees at 7 bases. The CDR3 spans 14 residues. J was trimmed by 4 bases and V by 2 bases; bases with no gene match: 2. CDR1 and CDR2 (germline): MNHEY, SVGEGT. Here the CDR3 DNA reads TGTGCCAGCAGTTACGACAGGGCGAATCAGCCCCAGCATTTT. Translation: CASSYDRANQPQHF.

J is TRBJ2-5 and V is TRBV18; TRBD1 matches at 7 bases. The CDR3 is 17 amino acids. V gave up 1 base and J gave up 2 bases; unmatched junction bases: 10. Germline V lookup: CDR1 KGHSH, CDR2 LQKENI. CDR3 sequence reads: CASSPLVSGGRQETQYF. CDR3 coding DNA: TGTGCCAGCTCACCACTTGTGTCAGGGGGTCGGCAAGAGACCCAGTACTTC.

The chain links TRBV7-3 to TRBJ2-3, with D perhaps given as TRBD1 or TRBD2 (5 bases each). Germline CDR1 is SGHTA and CDR2 is FQGTGA. V lost 4 bases and J lost 9, with 20 bases in between. This CDR3 spans 15 amino acids. The CDR3 nucleotides are TGTGCCAGCAGCTCCTCCGGGACCCAATCCTTGACGCAGTATTTT. Its protein is CASSSSGTQSLTQYF.

This clone was seen once. The chain links TRBV6-1 to TRBJ1-4; TRBD1 aligns across 7 bases. Germline V gene data show CDR1 as MNHNS and CDR2 as SASEGT. V gave up 2 bases and J gave up 3 bases; unmatched junction bases: 3. This CDR3 has 15 residues. This CDR3 is CASSESQGANEKLFF. CDR3 bases: TGTGCCAGCAGTGAAAGCCAGGGGGCTAATGAAAAACTGTTTTTT.

The sample holds one count of this clone. V is TRBV28 and J is TRBJ1-3; 7 positions match TRBD1. Looked up from germline, CDR1 is MDHEN and CDR2 is SYDVKM. J was trimmed by 0 bases and V by 2 bases; bases with no gene match: 4. The CDR3 extends over 16 amino acids. The CDR3 reads CASSLGGTASGNTIYF. The DNA for the CDR3 is TGTGCCAGCAGTTTAGGGGGGACAGCCTCTGGAAACACCATATATTTT. The complete variable domain, with remaining parts taken from reference TRBV28 and TRBJ1-3, reads DVKVTQSSRYLVKRTGEKVFLECVQDMDHENMFWYRQDPGLGLRLIYFSYDVKMKEKGDIPEGYSVSREKKERFSLILESASTNQTSMYLCASSLGGTASGNTIYFGEGSWLTVV.

J is TRBJ2-5 and V is TRBV5-1; a weak D match, TRBD2 (5 bases). The length of the CDR3 is 13 residues. CDR1 and CDR2 from the germline V gene are SGHRS and YFSETQ. Trimming left V 6 bases short and J 5 bases short, with 14 bases between. The CDR3 region is CASTAVGGETQYF. The CDR3 DNA is TGCGCCAGCACTGCCGTAGGCGGGGAGACCCAGTACTTC.

The V gene is TRBV18, the J gene TRBJ1-5; D is unclear. The CDR3 extends over 13 amino acids. Germline V gene data show CDR1 as KGHSH and CDR2 as LQKENI. V was cut by 4 bases and J by 6 bases, with 10 bases left in between. The CDR3 protein is CASSLDPGQPQHF. For the CDR3, the DNA is TGTGCCAGCTCACTGGATCCTGGTCAGCCCCAGCATTTT.

The rearrangement joins TRBV24-1 to TRBJ2-7; no reliable D call. With 4 bases removed from V and 4 bases from J, the gap between germline ends came to 10 bases. Germline V gives CDR1 KGHDR, CDR2 SFDVKD. The CDR3 extends over 13 amino acids. CDR3 sequence reads: CATSDPFKYEQYF. CDR3 sequence (DNA): TGTGCCACCAGTGACCCGTTTAAATACGAGCAGTACTTC.

The chain combines TRBV7-9 with TRBJ2-5; a possible D gene is TRBD2 (5 bases). In germline, CDR1 is SEHNR, CDR2 FQNEAQ (reference sequence). The CDR3 loop spans 15 amino acids. Trimming shortened V by 2 bases and J by 1 base, and 11 bases separated the two germline ends. The CDR3 reads CASSLLWLAQETQYF. The CDR3 DNA reads TGTGCCAGCAGCTTATTGTGGCTAGCCCAAGAGACCCAGTACTTC.

The chain has TRBV2 and TRBJ2-7, with D possibly TRBD1 on 5 matching bases. Trimming cost V 5 bases and J 3 bases, with 11 bases left between them. This CDR3 spans 13 amino acids. Germline V gene lookup returns CDR1 SNHLY and CDR2 FYNNEI. The DNA of the CDR3 is TGTGCCAGCAGTTTGGTTAGGGGCTACGAGCAGTACTTC. This encodes CASSLVRGYEQYF.

The rearrangement links TRBV6-4 to TRBJ2-3, with D uncertain. The germline V gene has CDR1 MRHNA and CDR2 SNTAGT. The CDR3 has 14 residues. Trimming took 5 bases from V and 7 from J, leaving 16 bases between them. CDR3 amino acids: CASSLYPSGNTQYF. In nucleotides, the CDR3 is TGTGCCAGCAGTTTGTACCCCTCTGGTAATACGCAGTATTTT.

The CDR3 DNA is TGTGCCAGCAAGGACATTATTGAGCAGTTCTTC. This gives the protein CASKDIIEQFF. The chain uses TRBV2 and TRBJ2-1, with D possibly being TRBD1 (5 bases). Deletions cut 7 bases from V and 9 bases from J, with 10 bases between. Germline CDR1 and CDR2: SNHLY and FYNNEI. The CDR3 has 11 amino acids.

The J gene is TRBJ1-1, the V gene TRBV10-1; TRBD1 matches 7 bases. Trimming removed 8 bases from V and 3 bases from J; junction bases left unmatched: 3. The CDR3 runs to 12 residues. CDR1 is WNHNN and CDR2 is SYGVQD in the germline V gene (reference sequence). CDR3 region: CASGDSHTEAFF. The CDR3 bases are TGCGCCAGCGGGGACAGCCACACTGAAGCTTTCTTT.

The chain employs TRBV7-3 and TRBJ2-6, with TRBD1 identical over 9 bases. The length of the CDR3 is 17 residues. The germline V gene encodes CDR1 SGHTA and CDR2 FQGTGA. The V gene end was trimmed by 5 bases and the J gene end by 1 base; junction bases not matched to a gene: 6. This CDR3 reads CASSPRDRESGANVLTF. In nucleotides, the CDR3 is TGTGCCAGCAGCCCCCGGGACAGGGAATCTGGGGCCAACGTCCTGACTTTC.

J is TRBJ2-1 and V is TRBV5-4, with 10 bases identical to TRBD2. Germline V gene data show CDR1 as SGHNT and CDR2 as YYREEE (reference sequence). This CDR3 comprises 17 residues. Trimming removed 4 bases from V and 9 bases from J; junction bases left unmatched: 16. The CDR3 region has the DNA TGTGCCAGCAGCCCTCTGGAGGGACTAGCGTCTAAGACTGAGCAGTTCTTC. This codes for CASSPLEGLASKTEQFF.

This clone was detected a few times. The chain carries TRBV11-2 and TRBJ2-3; D may be TRBD2 (6 bases). Looked up from germline, CDR1 is SGHAT and CDR2 is FQNNGV. V shed 1 base and J shed 3 bases, with 14 bases lying between them. This CDR3 is built from 16 residues. CDR3 sequence (DNA): TGTGCCAGCAGCTTAGGCTCCGGGACTGATACAGATACGCAGTATTTT. As protein: CASSLGSGTDTDTQYF. The whole variable domain, filled in from reference TRBV11-2 and TRBJ2-3, reads EAGVAQSPRYKIIEKRQSVAFWCNPISGHATLYWYQQILGQGPKLLIQFQNNGVVDDSQLPKDRFSAERLKGVDSTLKIQPAKLEDSAVYLCASSLGSGTDTDTQYFGPGTRLTVL.

V and J are TRBV7-9 and TRBJ2-6; D gene ambiguous. Germline V gene lookup returns CDR1 SEHNR and CDR2 FQNEAQ (reference sequence). V was trimmed by 0 bases and J by 6 bases, leaving 12 bases between them. The length of the CDR3 is 16 residues. CDR3 nucleotides: TGTGCCAGCAGCTTAGCCAACCCTGTGGCGGCCAACGTCCTGACTTTC. Protein: CASSLANPVAANVLTF.

The gene calls are TRBV28 and TRBJ2-7, with a tentative D call TRBD1 (6 bases). Trimming took 7 bases from V and 1 from J, leaving 11 bases between them. CDR1 MDHEN and CDR2 SYDVKM come from the germline V gene. The CDR3 length is 13 residues. In DNA form, the CDR3 reads TGTGCCAGCAATATACAGGGTTCCTACGAGCAGTACTTC. This sequence encodes CASNIQGSYEQYF.

The chain recombines TRBV7-6 with TRBJ2-7; TRBD2 matches at 8 bases. J was trimmed by 3 bases and V by 4 bases; bases with no gene match: 8. CDR3 length: 15 amino acids. Germline assignment: CDR1 SGHVS and CDR2 FNYEAQ. CDR3 nucleotides: TGTGCCAGCAGCTCCGGGGGGGGCTTCTTCTACGAGCAGTACTTC. It codes for CASSSGGGFFYEQYF. Full variable domain (remainder filled in from reference TRBV7-6 and TRBJ2-7): GAGVSQSPRYKVTKRGQDVALRCDPISGHVSLYWYRQALGQGPEFLTYFNYEAQQDKSGLPNDRFSAERPEGSISTLTIQRTEQRDSAMYRCASSSGGGFFYEQYFGPGTRLTVT.

The V call is TRBV27, the J call TRBJ1-2; TRBD1 agrees at 11 bases. Looked up from germline, CDR1 is MNHEY and CDR2 is SMNVEV (reference sequence). V trimming: 5 bases; J trimming: 7 bases; junction bases outside the gene matches: 9. The CDR3 totals 15 residues. CDR3 loop: CASSRAGQGVGGYTF. The DNA of the CDR3 is TGTGCCAGCAGTCGCGCGGGACAGGGGGTTGGTGGCTACACCTTC.

The chain couples TRBV18 to TRBJ1-5; tentatively, D is TRBD1 (5 bases). The CDR3 length is 13 residues. Germline CDR1 reads KGHSH; CDR2 reads LQKENI. V shed 4 bases and J shed 5 bases, with 9 bases lying between them. The CDR3 region has the DNA TGTGCCAGCTCACAGGGAGGGGATCAGCCCCAGCATTTT. It translates to CASSQGGDQPQHF.

This clone was detected a few times. Within the sample, other DNA sequences also encode this same CDR3. The V gene is TRBV3-1 (or the pseudogene TRBV3-2), the J gene TRBJ1-5; D is unresolved. V was pared by 4 bases and J by 6 bases, with 10 bases between. Germline loops: CDR1 LGHDT, CDR2 YNNKEL (reference sequence). The CDR3 covers 13 residues. The CDR3 DNA follows: TGTGCCAGCAGCCTCGGGTTGGGTCAGCCCCAGCATTTT. This codes for CASSLGLGQPQHF.

The table lists this clone with a count of one. V usage is TRBV12-2 and J usage is TRBJ1-2; the D call in the table, TRBD1, was not verified against the DNA. TRBV12-2 is tagged as a pseudogene. There are 12 residues in the CDR3. CDR3 sequence: CGGWARWNGYTF. In nucleotides, the CDR3 is TGTGGGGGCTGGGCTCGGTGGAATGGCTACACCTTC.